These T cell receptor beta chains were read from a single sample in a study of CD8+CD57+ T cells in acquired aplastic anemia. TCRdb used MiXCR to reprocess the reads, holding one entry per CDR3 protein. The sample consists of 200,000 to 250,000 distinct CDR3 sequences, 34% of them appearing once. The material sequenced was sorted CD4+, CD8+, or CD8+CD57+ T cells (not recorded which) from PBMCs. Receptor source: a human donor in good health, serving as a control. Each CDR3 is given with its conserved first and last residue. The D gene is left open where the match is weak. Part of the rows lack a size; the others show once, few, many or a class for expanded clones.

TRBV7-3,many,TRBJ1-1,NA,TGTGCCAGCAGCCCTCGGGGGGGGAGGACTGAAGCTTTCTTT,CASSPRGGRTEAFF
TRBV18,NA,TRBJ2-7,NA,TGTGCCAGCTCGACAGGACATGCAGGCCAGGGCGAGCAGTACTTC,CASSTGHAGQGEQYF
TRBV4-2,few,TRBJ2-3,NA,TGTGCCAGCAGTAGGCCGTTGGGGACAGATACGCAGTATTTT,CASSRPLGTDTQYF
TRBV20-1,many,TRBJ1-1,NA,TGCAGTGCTGAAGATCAGAGCACTGAAGCTTTCTTT,CSAEDQSTEAFF
TRBV9,many,TRBJ2-7,TRBD2,TGTGCCAGCAGCGCCGACATAGGGCGGGGGGCCTACGAGCAGTACTTC,CASSADIGRGAYEQYF
TRBV18,NA,TRBJ2-7,TRBD1,TGTGCCAGCTCACCCGGGACAGGGAGCGACGAGCAGTACTTC,CASSPGTGSDEQYF
TRBV24-1,many,TRBJ2-7,TRBD1,TGTGCCACCAGTGGGGCAGGGGGCGCGGACGAGCAGTACTTC,CATSGAGGADEQYF
TRBV11-2,many,TRBJ1-2,NA,TGTGCCAGCAGCCAGTCCTCCAGTGGAGGCTATGGCTACACCTTC,CASSQSSSGGYGYTF
TRBV4-2,many,TRBJ2-3,NA,TGTGCCAGCAGCCAAGAGACCTGGGATACGCAGTATTTT,CASSQETWDTQYF
TRBV30,NA,TRBJ2-5,NA,TGTGCCTGGAGTTTTTCGGAGACCCAGTACTTC,CAWSFSETQYF
TRBV18,NA,TRBJ1-2,NA,TGTGCCAGCTCACCAATTTTCGTAGGCACCGTCTATGGCTACACCTTC,CASSPIFVGTVYGYTF